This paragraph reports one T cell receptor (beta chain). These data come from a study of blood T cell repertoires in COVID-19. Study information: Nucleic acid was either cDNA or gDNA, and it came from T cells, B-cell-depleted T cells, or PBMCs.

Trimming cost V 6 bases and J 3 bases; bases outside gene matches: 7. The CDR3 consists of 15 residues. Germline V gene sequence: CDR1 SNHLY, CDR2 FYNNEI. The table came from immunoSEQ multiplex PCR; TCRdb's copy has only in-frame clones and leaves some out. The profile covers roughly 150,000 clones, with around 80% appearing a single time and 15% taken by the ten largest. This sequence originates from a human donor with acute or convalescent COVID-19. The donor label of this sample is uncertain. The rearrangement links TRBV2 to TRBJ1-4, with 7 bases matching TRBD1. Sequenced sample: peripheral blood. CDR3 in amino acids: CASRVTGVANEKLFF. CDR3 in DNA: TGTGCCAGCAGGGTCACAGGGGTAGCTAATGAAAAACTGTTTTTT.